This record covers a single T cell receptor beta chain. This sample is part of a study of blood T cell repertoires in COVID-19. Generated by immunoSEQ multiplex PCR, the TCRdb table keeps only in-frame clones and is missing some. The table lists about 190,000 clones, around nine tenths of them singletons, with about 1.1% in the top ten. CDR3 length: 14 residues. V was trimmed by 4 bases and J by 2 bases, leaving 12 bases between them. Germline assignment: CDR1 MNHEY and CDR2 SMNVEV (reference sequence). This receptor was taken from a man aged 25-40 years with acute or convalescent COVID-19. The sequenced material came from peripheral blood. This rearrangement joins TRBV27 to TRBJ2-7, with a weak D call TRBD1 (6 bases). Here the CDR3 DNA reads TGTGCCAGCAGTTATATACAGGGTGCCTACGAGCAGTACTTC. Translated, it gives CASSYIQGAYEQYF.